Shown below are 18 T cell receptor beta chains from a single sample sequenced in a study of long-term antiretroviral therapy in people with HIV. Samples were assayed with immunoSEQ v3.0 at survey level. The data were produced by immunoSEQ multiplex PCR, yet TCRdb's version contains in-frame clones alone and is incomplete. Of 25,000 to 35,000 clones in the sample, approximately 85% were seen once. Sequencing used unsorted PBMCs, obtained 0.8 years before starting antiretroviral therapy. These receptors originate from a man aged 18 to 29 with HIV.

The rearrangement links TRBV7-2 to TRBJ2-7; D is undetermined. The germline CDR1 and CDR2 sequences are SGHTA and FQGNSA. The V end was cut by 1 base, the J end by 3 bases, with 7 bases between. The CDR3 has 13 amino acids. Here the CDR3 DNA reads TGTGCCAGCAGCTTAGGGGCAGGCTACGAGCAGTACTTC. Its protein is CASSLGAGYEQYF.

The chain is built from TRBV4-3 and TRBJ1-2; a weak D match, TRBD1 (6 bases). The CDR3 runs to 15 residues. From germline, CDR1 is LGHNA and CDR2 YSLEER. V dropped 0 bases and J dropped 5 bases, with 13 bases sitting between them. The CDR3 DNA reads as TGCGCCAGCAGCCAAGAGGTCGGGGGCGGGTATGGCTACACCTTC. It encodes CASSQEVGGGYGYTF.

CDR3 coding DNA: TGTGCCAGCACAACGACCGGGACAGGGTACACAGATACGCAGTATTTT. Amino acid sequence: CASTTTGTGYTDTQYF. V is TRBV27 and J is TRBJ2-3; 9 positions match TRBD1. Germline-derived CDR1 and CDR2 are MNHEY and SMNVEV (reference sequence). The length of the CDR3 is 16 residues. J was trimmed by 2 bases and V by 7 bases; bases with no gene match: 10.

This chain connects TRBV5-1 to TRBJ2-7; the D is unclear. CDR1 and CDR2 from the germline V gene are SGHRS and YFSETQ. The CDR3 runs to 17 residues. Between the trimmed V and J ends, which lost 4 bases and 7 bases, there was a span of 27 bases. The CDR3 loop is CASSPDWWDTTPWEQYF. DNA for the CDR3: TGCGCCAGCAGCCCGGATTGGTGGGATACTACCCCCTGGGAGCAGTACTTC.

The chain is built from TRBV7-8 and TRBJ2-3; possible D gene TRBD2, 5 bases. This CDR3 has 16 amino acids. V was clipped by 1 base and J by 5 bases, with 16 bases between them. Germline-derived CDR1 and CDR2 are SGHVS and FQNEAQ. CDR3 DNA: TGTGCCAGCAGCTTAGGATGGGCAGTTGGAGGAGATACGCAGTATTTT. Translated, it gives CASSLGWAVGGDTQYF. The entire variable domain, with the rest obtained from reference TRBV7-8 and TRBJ2-3, is as follows: GAGVSQSPRYKVAKRGQDVALRCDPISGHVSLFWYQQALGQGPEFLTYFQNEAQLDKSGLPSDRFFAERPEGSVSTLKIQRTQQEDSAVYLCASSLGWAVGGDTQYFGPGTRLTVL.

Points on this clone: At one boundary the junction diverges from the germline segment, which might be a read error. This chain links TRBV9 with TRBJ1-2, with D uncertain. This CDR3 has 10 amino acids. The germline CDR1 and CDR2 sequences are SGDLS and YYNGEE. This CDR3 is CASSPPPSAF. In DNA, the CDR3 is TGTGCCAGCAGCCCACCCCCGTCGGCCTTC.

The CDR3 bases are TGTGCCAGCTCAACCAATCCAGGGCGCCTCTCCTACGAGCAGTACTTC. As protein: CASSTNPGRLSYEQYF. The genes are TRBV18 and TRBJ2-7, with D possibly matching TRBD1 (5 bases). V was trimmed by 5 bases and J by 0 bases, leaving 17 bases between them. CDR1 is KGHSH, CDR2 LQKENI, per germline. The CDR3 is 16 amino acids.

The rearrangement links TRBV5-1 to TRBJ2-7; tentatively, D is TRBD2 (6 bases). This CDR3 spans 13 amino acids. V shed 4 bases and J shed 7 bases, with 15 bases lying between them. Germline CDR1 and CDR2: SGHRS and YFSETQ. CDR3 nucleotide sequence: TGCGCCAGCAGCCCAGGAGGGCTTCGAGAGCAGTACTTC. Translated: CASSPGGLREQYF.

This chain connects TRBV6-6 to TRBJ2-1; D is ambiguous. Between the trimmed V and J ends, which lost 6 bases and 7 bases, there was a span of 4 bases. This CDR3 has 10 amino acids. Germline assignment: CDR1 MNHNY and CDR2 SVGAGI (reference sequence). CDR3 coding DNA: TGTGCCAGCAGGGGGAATGAGCAGTTCTTC. Protein product: CASRGNEQFF.

J is TRBJ2-7 and V is TRBV4-1; D is perhaps TRBD1 (5 bases). V lost 1 base and J lost 0, with 10 bases in between. This CDR3 has 15 residues. Germline CDR1 and CDR2: MGHRA and YSYEKL. The CDR3 bases are TGCGCCAGCAGCCAAGCTTTAGGGGACTCCTACGAGCAGTACTTC. Its translation is CASSQALGDSYEQYF.

This clone was counted between two and nine times. The rearrangement joins TRBV5-6 to TRBJ2-7; D remains unclear. Trimming stripped 0 bases from V and 4 bases from J, with 2 bases between. Germline V lookup: CDR1 SGHDT, CDR2 YYEEEE. CDR3 length: 11 amino acids. CDR3 DNA: TGTGCCAGCAGCTTGGATTACGAGCAGTACTTC. This gives the protein CASSLDYEQYF.

V gene TRBV15 combines with J gene TRBJ2-1; D unclear. There are 13 residues in the CDR3. V shed 7 bases and J shed 6 bases, with 13 bases lying between them. In germline, CDR1 is LNHNV, CDR2 YYDKDF (reference sequence). This CDR3 is CATTAYSTNEQFF. The CDR3 DNA sequence: TGTGCCACCACAGCGTACAGTACCAATGAGCAGTTCTTC.

The J gene is TRBJ1-3, the V gene TRBV9, with 9 nucleotides matching TRBD1. Germline CDR1 SGDLS, CDR2 YYNGEE. This CDR3 spans 17 amino acids. Trimming removed 4 bases from V and 0 bases from J; junction bases left unmatched: 8. CDR3: CASSPQGQGLSGNTIYF. CDR3 DNA: TGTGCCAGCAGCCCACAGGGACAGGGCCTCTCTGGAAACACCATATATTTT.

J is TRBJ1-2 and V is TRBV28, with 10 bases identical to TRBD1. The CDR3 extends over 14 amino acids. V lost 7 bases, J lost 7 bases, and 9 bases stayed unmatched. Germline lookup yields CDR1 MDHEN and CDR2 SYDVKM. The CDR3 sequence is CASNFRDRGLGYTF. For the CDR3, the DNA is TGTGCCAGCAACTTTAGGGACAGGGGTCTTGGCTACACCTTC.

The gene calls are TRBV11-2 and TRBJ2-3; D ambiguous. The CDR3 is made up of 17 amino acids. Per the germline V gene, CDR1 is SGHAT and CDR2 is FQNNGV. V gave up 3 bases and J gave up 0 bases, with 16 bases separating them. As DNA, the CDR3 is TGTGCCAGCAGCTTGGTGGGCCGTCCTGGAAGCACAGATACGCAGTATTTT. Amino acids: CASSLVGRPGSTDTQYF.

The rearrangement joins TRBV7-3 to TRBJ1-4, with D perhaps TRBD1 (5 bases). CDR3 size: 15 residues. Trimming removed 0 bases at V and 8 bases at J, with 13 bases between. CDR1 is SGHTA, CDR2 FQGTGA, per germline. CDR3 loop: CASSLTGGAGEKLFF. For the CDR3, the DNA is TGTGCCAGCAGCTTAACGGGCGGGGCCGGGGAAAAACTGTTTTTT. The complete variable domain, with remaining parts taken from reference TRBV7-3 and TRBJ1-4, reads GAGVSQTPSNKVTEKGKYVELRCDPISGHTALYWYRQSLGQGPEFLIYFQGTGAADDSGLPNDRFFAVRPEGSVSTLKIQRTERGDSAVYLCASSLTGGAGEKLFFGSGTQLSVL.

The chain couples TRBV7-9 to TRBJ1-3; TRBD1 matches 7 bases. The CDR3 consists of 18 residues. Germline CDR1 SEHNR, CDR2 FQNEAQ (reference sequence). The junction had 8 bases not matched to a gene; V was cut back by 0 bases and J by 0 bases. The CDR3: CASSLALTGQNSGNTIYF. CDR3 nucleotide sequence: TGTGCCAGCAGCTTAGCTTTGACAGGGCAAAACTCTGGAAACACCATATATTTT.

The chain combines TRBV19 with TRBJ2-1, with D perhaps TRBD2 (6 bases). The CDR3 length is 15 residues. Germline V gene data show CDR1 as LNHDA and CDR2 as SQIVND (reference sequence). Between the trimmed V and J ends, which lost 7 bases and 4 bases, there was a span of 17 bases. The CDR3, as DNA: TGTGCCAGTAACTCCGGGGGTCCGCCTTACAATGAGCAGTTCTTC. It translates to CASNSGGPPYNEQFF. The variable domain in full, completed from reference TRBV19 and TRBJ2-1, reads DGGITQSPKYLFRKEGQNVTLSCEQNLNHDAMYWYRQDPGQGLRLIYYSQIVNDFQKGDIAEGYSVSREKKESFPLTVTSAQKNPTAFYLCASNSGGPPYNEQFFGPGTRLTVL.